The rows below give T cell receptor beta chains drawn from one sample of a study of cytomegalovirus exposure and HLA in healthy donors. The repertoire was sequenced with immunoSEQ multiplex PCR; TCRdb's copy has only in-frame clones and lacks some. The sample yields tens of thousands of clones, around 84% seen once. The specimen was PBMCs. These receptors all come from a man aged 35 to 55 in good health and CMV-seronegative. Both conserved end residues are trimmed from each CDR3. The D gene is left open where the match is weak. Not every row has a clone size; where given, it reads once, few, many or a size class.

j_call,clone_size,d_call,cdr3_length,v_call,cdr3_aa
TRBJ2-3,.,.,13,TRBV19,ASSSWTDSTDTQY
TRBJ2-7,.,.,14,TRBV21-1,ASSKVDGRTFYEQY
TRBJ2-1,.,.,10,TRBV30,AWTVSYNEQF
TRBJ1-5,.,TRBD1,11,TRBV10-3,AIQGEPNQPQH
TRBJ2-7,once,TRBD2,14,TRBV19,ASSPSWASGLYEQY
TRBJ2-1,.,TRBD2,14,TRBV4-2,ASSQEGTSGSGEQF
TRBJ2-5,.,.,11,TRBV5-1,ASSLAIGMGQY
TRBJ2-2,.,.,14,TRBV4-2,ASSQGAGTNTGELF
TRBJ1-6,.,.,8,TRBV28,ASRDGLWH
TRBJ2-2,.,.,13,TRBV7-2,ASSLARTNTGELF
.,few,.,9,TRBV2,ASRDSHEQY
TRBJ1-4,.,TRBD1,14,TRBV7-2,ASSLTGGQSNEKLF
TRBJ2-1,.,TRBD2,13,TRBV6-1,ASSERTSGSGEQF
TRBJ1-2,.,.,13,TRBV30,AWSPARARVYGYT
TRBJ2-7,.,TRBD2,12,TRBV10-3,ATRTSGITYEQY
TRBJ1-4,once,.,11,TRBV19,ASSVLLNEKLF
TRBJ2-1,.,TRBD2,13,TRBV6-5,ASSYSLAGVNEQF
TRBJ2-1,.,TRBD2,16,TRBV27,ASSFGGLAGRAYNEQF
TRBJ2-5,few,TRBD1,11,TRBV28,ASSSRDRETQY
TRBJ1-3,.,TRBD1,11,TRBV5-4,ASSSTGEDTIY
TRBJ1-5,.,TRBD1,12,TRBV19,ASTSTGARQPQH
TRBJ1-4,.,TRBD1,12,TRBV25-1,ASSATGGYEKLF
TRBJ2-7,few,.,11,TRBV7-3,ASSPDSSYEQY
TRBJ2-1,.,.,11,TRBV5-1,ASSWGLFNEQF
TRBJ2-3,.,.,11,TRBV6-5,ASSYGGPDTQY
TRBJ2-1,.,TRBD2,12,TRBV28,ASSTLAVWNEQF
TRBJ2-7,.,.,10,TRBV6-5,ASSRPVSEQY
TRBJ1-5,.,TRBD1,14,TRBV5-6,ASSRTGGYGNQPQH
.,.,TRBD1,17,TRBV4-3,ASSQVFGQGVAGVYEQY
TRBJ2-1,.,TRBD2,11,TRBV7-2,ASSRGLAGEQF
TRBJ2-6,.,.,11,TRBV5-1,ASTTSGANVLT
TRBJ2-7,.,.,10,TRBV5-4,ASSPAGRPQY
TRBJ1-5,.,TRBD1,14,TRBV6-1,ASSDPTGGSNQPQH
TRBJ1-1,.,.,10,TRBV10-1,ASIITGTEAF
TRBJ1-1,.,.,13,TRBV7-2,ASSSTGTQNTEAF
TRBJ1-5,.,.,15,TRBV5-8,ASSRGGGSTFNQPQH
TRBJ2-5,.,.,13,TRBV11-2,ASSLEPGRLETQY
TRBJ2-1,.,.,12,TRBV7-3,ASSLSQSQGEQF
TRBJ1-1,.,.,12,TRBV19,ASSTPDPPGGAF
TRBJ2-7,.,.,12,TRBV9,ASSVRDSSYEQY
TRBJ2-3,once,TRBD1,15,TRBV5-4,ASSSLRTGHRPDTQY
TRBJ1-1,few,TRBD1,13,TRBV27,ASSFTTGEATEAF